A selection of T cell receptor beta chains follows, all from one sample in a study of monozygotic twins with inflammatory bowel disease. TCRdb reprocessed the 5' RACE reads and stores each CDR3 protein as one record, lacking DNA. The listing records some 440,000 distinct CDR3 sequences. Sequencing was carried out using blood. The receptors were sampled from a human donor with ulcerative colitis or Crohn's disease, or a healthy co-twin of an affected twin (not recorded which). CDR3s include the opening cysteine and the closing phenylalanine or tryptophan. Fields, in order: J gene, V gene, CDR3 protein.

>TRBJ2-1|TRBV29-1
CSVSPLGGGRNEQFF
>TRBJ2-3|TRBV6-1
CASGLAGDTDTQYF
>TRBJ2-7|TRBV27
CASTRQGEYEQYF
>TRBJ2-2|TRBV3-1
CASSQSGELFF
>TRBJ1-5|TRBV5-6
CASSLGQVYSNQPQHF
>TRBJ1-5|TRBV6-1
CASSETDRGPQHF
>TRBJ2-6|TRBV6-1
CASSERRGAGANVLTF
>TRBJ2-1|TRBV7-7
CASSSSLGSASYNEQFF
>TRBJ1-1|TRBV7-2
CASSYTDPGQKAFF
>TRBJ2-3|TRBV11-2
CASSSGEADTQYF
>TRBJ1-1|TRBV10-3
CAISEVGGGDSEAFF
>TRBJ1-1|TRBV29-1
CSVGGLRNTEAFF
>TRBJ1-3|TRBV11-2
CASSLDYPDSGNTIYF
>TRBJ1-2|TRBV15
CATSPGGGAVYGYTF
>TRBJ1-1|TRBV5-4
CASQPLQGNTEAFF
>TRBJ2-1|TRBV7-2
CASSPPGREYQFF
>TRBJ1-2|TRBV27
CASTTLRAGYGYTF
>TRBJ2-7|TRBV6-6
CASSSRTGLGEQYF
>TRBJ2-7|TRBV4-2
CASSQDQTRIEQYF
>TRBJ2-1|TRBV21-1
CASSLQGEQFF
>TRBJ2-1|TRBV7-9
CASSSGLDNEQFF
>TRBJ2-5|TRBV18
CASSPNKETQYF
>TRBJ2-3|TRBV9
CASSQAGVRTDTQYF
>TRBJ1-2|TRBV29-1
CSGGGSDGYTF
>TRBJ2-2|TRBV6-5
CASSYSKGAGELFF
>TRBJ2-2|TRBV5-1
CASLGGTASTGELFF
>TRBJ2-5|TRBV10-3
CAIGEAGRQETQYF
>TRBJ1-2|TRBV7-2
CASSPEPSYNYGYTF
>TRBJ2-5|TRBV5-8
CASSFPTGVETQYF
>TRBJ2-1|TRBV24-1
CATSGPLGHNEQFF